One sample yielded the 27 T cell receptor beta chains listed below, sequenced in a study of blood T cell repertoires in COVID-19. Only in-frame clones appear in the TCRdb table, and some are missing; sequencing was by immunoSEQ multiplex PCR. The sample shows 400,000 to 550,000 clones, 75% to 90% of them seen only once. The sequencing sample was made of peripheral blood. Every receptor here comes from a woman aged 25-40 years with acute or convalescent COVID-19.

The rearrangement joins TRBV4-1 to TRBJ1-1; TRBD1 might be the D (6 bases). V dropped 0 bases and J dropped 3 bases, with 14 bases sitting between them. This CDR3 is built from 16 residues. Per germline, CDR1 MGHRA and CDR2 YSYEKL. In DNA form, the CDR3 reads TGCGCCAGCAGCCAAGATCCGGACAGTCCGGACACTGAAGCTTTCTTT. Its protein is CASSQDPDSPDTEAFF.

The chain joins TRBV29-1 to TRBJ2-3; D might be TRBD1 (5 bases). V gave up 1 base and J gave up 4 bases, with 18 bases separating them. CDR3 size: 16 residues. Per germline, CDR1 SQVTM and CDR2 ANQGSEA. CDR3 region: CSVEVVQGTLPDTQYF. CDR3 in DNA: TGCAGCGTTGAAGTGGTGCAGGGCACTTTACCAGATACGCAGTATTTT.

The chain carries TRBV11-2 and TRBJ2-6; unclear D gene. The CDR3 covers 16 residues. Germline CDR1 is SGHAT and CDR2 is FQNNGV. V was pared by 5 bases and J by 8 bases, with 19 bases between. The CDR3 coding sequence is TGTGCCAGCAGCCCGGGTGGGTTGCAAAGGACCAACGTCCTGACTTTC. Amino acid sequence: CASSPGGLQRTNVLTF.

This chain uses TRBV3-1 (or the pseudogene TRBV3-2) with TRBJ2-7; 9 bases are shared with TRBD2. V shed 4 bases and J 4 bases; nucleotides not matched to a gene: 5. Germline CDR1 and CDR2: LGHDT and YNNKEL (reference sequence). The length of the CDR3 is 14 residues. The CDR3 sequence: CASSLSGGLYEQYF. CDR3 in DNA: TGTGCCAGCAGCCTTAGCGGGGGCTTGTACGAGCAGTACTTC.

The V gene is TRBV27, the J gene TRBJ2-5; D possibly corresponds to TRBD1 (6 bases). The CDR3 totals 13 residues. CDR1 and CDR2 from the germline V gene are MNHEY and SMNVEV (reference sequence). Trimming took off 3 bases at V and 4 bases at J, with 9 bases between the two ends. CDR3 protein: CASSLSRGETQYF. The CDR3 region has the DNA TGTGCCAGCAGTTTGTCCAGGGGAGAGACCCAGTACTTC.

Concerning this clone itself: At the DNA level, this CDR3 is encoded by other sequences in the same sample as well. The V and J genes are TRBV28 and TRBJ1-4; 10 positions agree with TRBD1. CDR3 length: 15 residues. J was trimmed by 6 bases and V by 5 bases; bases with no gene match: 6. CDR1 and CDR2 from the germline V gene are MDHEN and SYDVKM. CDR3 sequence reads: CASSRRQGADEKLFF. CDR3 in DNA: TGTGCCAGCAGTCGAAGACAGGGGGCCGATGAAAAACTGTTTTTT.

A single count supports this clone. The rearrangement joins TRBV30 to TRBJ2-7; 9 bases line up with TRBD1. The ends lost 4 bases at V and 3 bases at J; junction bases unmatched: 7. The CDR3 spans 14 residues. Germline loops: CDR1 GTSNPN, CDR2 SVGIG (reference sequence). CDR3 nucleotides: TGTGCCTGGAATACCGGGACAGGGCTCTACGAGCAGTACTTC. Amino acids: CAWNTGTGLYEQYF.

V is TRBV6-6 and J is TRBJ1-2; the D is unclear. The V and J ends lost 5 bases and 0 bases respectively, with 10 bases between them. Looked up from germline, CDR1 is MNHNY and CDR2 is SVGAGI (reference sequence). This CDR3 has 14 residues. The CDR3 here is CASSVDGANYGYTF. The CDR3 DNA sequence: TGTGCCAGCAGTGTTGACGGAGCTAACTATGGCTACACCTTC.

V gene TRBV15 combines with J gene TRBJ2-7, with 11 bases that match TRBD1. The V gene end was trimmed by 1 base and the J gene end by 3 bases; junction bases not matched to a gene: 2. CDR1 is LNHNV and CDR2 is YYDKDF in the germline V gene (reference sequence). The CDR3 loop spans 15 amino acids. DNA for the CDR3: TGTGCCACCAGCAGAGGCGGGACAGGGGGCTACGAGCAGTACTTC. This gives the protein CATSRGGTGGYEQYF.

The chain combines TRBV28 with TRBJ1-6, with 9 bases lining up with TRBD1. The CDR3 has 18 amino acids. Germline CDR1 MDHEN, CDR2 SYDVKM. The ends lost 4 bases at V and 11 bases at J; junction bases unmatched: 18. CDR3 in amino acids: CASSSLRQGVTGPPPLHF. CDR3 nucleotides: TGTGCCAGCAGTTCTTTACGACAGGGGGTTACTGGGCCCCCACCCCTCCACTTT.

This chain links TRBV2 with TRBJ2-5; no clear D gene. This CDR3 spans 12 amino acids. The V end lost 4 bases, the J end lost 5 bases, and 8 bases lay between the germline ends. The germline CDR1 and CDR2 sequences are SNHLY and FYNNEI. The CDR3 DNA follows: TGTGCCAGCAGTGTAGACTTGGAGACCCAGTACTTC. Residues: CASSVDLETQYF.

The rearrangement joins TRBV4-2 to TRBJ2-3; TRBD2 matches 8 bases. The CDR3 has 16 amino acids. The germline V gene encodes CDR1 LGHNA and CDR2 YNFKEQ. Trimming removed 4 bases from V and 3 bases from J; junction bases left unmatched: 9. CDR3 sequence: CASSPAGLASTDTQYF. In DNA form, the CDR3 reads TGTGCCAGCAGCCCCGCCGGACTAGCATCAACAGATACGCAGTATTTT.

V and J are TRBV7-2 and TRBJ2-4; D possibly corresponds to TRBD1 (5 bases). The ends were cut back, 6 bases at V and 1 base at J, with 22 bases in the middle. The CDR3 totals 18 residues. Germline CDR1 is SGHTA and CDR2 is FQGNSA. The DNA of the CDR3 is TGTGCCAGCAGTTCCCGTTTGGACATACCGGTTGCCAAAAACATTCAGTACTTC. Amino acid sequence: CASSSRLDIPVAKNIQYF.

CDR3 coding DNA: TGTGCCAGCAGAAATACAGGTGGAAGTGGCTACACCTTC. Its protein product is CASRNTGGSGYTF. The chain carries TRBV27 and TRBJ1-2; possibly TRBD1 for D (5 bases). From germline, CDR1 is MNHEY and CDR2 SMNVEV (reference sequence). Trimming removed 6 bases at V and 7 bases at J, with 15 bases between. This CDR3 has 13 amino acids.

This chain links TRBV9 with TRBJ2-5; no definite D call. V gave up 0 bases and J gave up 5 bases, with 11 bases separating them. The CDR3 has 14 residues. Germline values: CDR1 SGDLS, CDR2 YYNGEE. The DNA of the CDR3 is TGTGCCAGCAGCGTAGGTGGTAATCGGGAGACCCAGTACTTC. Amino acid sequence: CASSVGGNRETQYF.

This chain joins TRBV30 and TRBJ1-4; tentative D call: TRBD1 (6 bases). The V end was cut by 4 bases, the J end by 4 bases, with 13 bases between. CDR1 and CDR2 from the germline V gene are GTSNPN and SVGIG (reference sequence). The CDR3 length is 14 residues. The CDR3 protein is CAWTKTGHNEKLFF. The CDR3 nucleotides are TGTGCCTGGACAAAGACAGGTCATAATGAAAAACTGTTTTTT. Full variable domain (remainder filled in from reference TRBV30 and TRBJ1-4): SQTIHQWPATLVQPVGSPLSLECTVEGTSNPNLYWYRQAAGRGLQLLFYSVGIGQISSEVPQNLSASRPQDRQFILSSKKLLLSDSGFYLCAWTKTGHNEKLFFGSGTQLSVL.

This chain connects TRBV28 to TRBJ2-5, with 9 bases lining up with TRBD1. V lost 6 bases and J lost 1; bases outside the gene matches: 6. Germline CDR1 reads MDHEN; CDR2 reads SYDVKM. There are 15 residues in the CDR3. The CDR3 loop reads CASRTQGAFQETQYF. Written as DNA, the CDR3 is TGTGCCAGCAGGACACAGGGGGCCTTCCAAGAGACCCAGTACTTC.

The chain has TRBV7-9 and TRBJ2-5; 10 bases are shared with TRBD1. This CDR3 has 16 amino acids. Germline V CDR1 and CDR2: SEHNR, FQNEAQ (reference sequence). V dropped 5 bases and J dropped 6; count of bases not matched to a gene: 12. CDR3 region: CASSPRTGGFRKTQYF. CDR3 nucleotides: TGTGCCAGCAGCCCGAGGACAGGGGGATTTAGAAAGACCCAGTACTTC.

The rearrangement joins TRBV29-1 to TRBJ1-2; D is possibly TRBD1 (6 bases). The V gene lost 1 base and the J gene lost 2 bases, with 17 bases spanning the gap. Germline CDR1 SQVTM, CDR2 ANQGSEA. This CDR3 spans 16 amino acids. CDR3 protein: CSVEGQAGPPNYGYTF. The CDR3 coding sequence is TGCAGCGTTGAAGGACAGGCTGGTCCCCCAAACTATGGCTACACCTTC.

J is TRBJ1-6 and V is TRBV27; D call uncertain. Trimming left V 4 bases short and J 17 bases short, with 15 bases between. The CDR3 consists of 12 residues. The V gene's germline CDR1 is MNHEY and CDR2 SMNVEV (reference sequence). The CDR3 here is CASSSITGRVHF. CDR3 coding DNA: TGTGCCAGCAGTTCTATCACCGGTCGGGTCCACTTT.

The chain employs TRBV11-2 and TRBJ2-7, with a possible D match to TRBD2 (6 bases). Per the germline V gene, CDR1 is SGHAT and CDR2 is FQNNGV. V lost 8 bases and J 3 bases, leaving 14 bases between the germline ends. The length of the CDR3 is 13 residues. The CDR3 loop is CASATPAGYEQYF. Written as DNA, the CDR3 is TGTGCCAGCGCAACCCCAGCGGGCTACGAGCAGTACTTC.

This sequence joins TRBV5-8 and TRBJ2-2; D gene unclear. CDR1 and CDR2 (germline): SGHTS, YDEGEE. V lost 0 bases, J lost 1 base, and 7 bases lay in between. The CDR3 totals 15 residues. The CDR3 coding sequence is TGTGCCAGCAGCTTGGTAGTCGTGAACACCGGGGAGCTGTTTTTT. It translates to CASSLVVVNTGELFF.

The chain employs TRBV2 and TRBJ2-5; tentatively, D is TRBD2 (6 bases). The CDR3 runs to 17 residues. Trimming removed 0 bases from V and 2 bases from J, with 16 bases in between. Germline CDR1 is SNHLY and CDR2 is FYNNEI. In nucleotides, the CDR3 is TGTGCCAGCAGTGAAGCGACGGGACTCGGAGGGCAAGAGACCCAGTACTTC. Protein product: CASSEATGLGGQETQYF.

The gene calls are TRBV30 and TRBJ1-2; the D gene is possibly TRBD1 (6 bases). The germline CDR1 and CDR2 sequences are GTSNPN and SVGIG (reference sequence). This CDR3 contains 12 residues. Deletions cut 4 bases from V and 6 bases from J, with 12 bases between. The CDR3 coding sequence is TGTGCCTGGAAGGGGGACCTGGATGGCTACACCTTC. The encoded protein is CAWKGDLDGYTF.

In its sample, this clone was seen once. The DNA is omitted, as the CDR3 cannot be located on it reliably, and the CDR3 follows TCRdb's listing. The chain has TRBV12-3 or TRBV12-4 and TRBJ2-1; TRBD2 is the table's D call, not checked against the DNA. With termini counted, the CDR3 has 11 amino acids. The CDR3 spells CASSFGGGTLF.

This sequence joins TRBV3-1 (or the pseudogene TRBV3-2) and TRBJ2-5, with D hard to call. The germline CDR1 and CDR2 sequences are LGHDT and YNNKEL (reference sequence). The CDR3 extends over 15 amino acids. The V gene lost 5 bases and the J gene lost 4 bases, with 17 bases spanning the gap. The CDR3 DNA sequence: TGTGCCAGCAGCGTGGGTGCCCGCGGTCGAGAGACCCAGTACTTC. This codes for CASSVGARGRETQYF.

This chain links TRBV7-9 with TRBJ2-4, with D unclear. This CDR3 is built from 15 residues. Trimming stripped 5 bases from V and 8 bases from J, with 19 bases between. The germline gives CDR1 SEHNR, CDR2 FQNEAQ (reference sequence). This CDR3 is CASSPVEVLEDIQYF. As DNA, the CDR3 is TGTGCCAGCAGCCCGGTCGAGGTCCTCGAGGACATTCAGTACTTC. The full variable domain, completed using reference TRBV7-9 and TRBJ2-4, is DTGVSQNPRHKITKRGQNVTFRCDPISEHNRLYWYRQTLGQGPEFLTYFQNEAQLEKSRLLSDRFSAERPKGSFSTLEIQRTEQGDSAMYLCASSPVEVLEDIQYFGAGTRLSVL.